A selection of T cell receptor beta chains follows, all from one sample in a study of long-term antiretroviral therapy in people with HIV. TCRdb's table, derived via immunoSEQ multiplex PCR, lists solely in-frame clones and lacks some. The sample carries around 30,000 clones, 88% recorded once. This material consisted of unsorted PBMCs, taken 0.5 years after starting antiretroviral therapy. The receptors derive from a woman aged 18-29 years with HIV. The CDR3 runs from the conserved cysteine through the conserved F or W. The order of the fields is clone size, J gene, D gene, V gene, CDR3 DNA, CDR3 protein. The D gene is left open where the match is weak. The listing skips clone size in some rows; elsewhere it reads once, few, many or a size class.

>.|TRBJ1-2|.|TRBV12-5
TGTGCTAGTGGTTTGGTCGGCAGGATACAAAACTATGGCTACACCTTC
CASGLVGRIQNYGYTF
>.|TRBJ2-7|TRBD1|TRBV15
TGTGCCACCAGCAGGCCGGGACAGGGTAACGAGCAGTACTTC
CATSRPGQGNEQYF
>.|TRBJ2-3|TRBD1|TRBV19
TGTGCCAGTAGTATAGCGTACAGGGGGCACACAGATACGCAGTATTTT
CASSIAYRGHTDTQYF
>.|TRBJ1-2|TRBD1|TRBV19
TGTGCCAGTAGTATTCCACAGGGGGCGGAGCTCTATGGCTACACCTTC
CASSIPQGAELYGYTF
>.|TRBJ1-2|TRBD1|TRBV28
TGTGCCAGCAGCCGTTCGGGGACAGGGTATCGGAATGGCTACACCTTC
CASSRSGTGYRNGYTF
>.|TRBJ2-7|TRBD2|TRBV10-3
TGTGCCATTTGTAGCGGGAGAGTCTACGAGCAGTACTTC
CAICSGRVYEQYF
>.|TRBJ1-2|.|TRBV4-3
TGCGCCAGCAGCCCGGGTGGGACGCGGGGCTACACCTTC
CASSPGGTRGYTF
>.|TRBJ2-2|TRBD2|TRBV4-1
TGCGCCAGCAGCGCGCGACTAGCGGGAGGGGAGCTGTTTTTT
CASSARLAGGELFF
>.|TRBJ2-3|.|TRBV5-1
TGCGCCAGCAGTACGGGGACTAGCACAGATACGCAGTATTTT
CASSTGTSTDTQYF
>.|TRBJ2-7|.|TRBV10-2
TGCGCCAGCAAGGGGGGTGGCGAGCAGTACTTC
CASKGGGEQYF
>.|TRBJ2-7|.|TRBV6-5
TGTGCCAGCAGTTATTCCCGGGATATCACCTACGAGCAGTACTTC
CASSYSRDITYEQYF
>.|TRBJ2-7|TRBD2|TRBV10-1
TGCGCCAGCAGTGAGGGGAGGGCTCCCTCCTACGAGCAGTACTTC
CASSEGRAPSYEQYF
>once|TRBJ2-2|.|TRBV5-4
TGTGCCAGCGGAGGACGGATGAACACCGGGGAGCTGTTTTTT
CASGGRMNTGELFF
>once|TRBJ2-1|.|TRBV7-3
TGTGCCAGCAGCTTAGAACCCTACAATGAGCAGTTCTTC
CASSLEPYNEQFF
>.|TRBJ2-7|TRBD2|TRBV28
TGTGCCAGCAGTTCGTGGACTAGCGGGAGCTACGAGCAGTACTTC
CASSSWTSGSYEQYF
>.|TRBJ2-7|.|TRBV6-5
TGTGCCAGCAGTTCCCAGGGATCCTACGAGCAGTACTTC
CASSSQGSYEQYF
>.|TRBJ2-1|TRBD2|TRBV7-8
TGTGCCAGCAGCTTATTGAATAGCGGGAGGGCTGATGAGCAGTTCTTC
CASSLLNSGRADEQFF
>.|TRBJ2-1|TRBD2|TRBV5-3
TGTGCCAGAAGCCGGGGGGGACTAGCGGATTACAATGAGCAGTTCTTC
CARSRGGLADYNEQFF
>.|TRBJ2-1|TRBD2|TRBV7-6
TGTGCCAGCAGCTTAGTACTAGCGGGGAATTACAATGAGCAGTTCTTC
CASSLVLAGNYNEQFF
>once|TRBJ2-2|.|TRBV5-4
TGTGCCAGCAGCTTCAAGGGAACCGGGGAGCTGTTTTTT
CASSFKGTGELFF
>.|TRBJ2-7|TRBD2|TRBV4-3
TGCGCCAGCAGCCAGGCACGGGGGGGCTTCTACGAGCAGTACTTC
CASSQARGGFYEQYF
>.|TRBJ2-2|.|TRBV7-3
TGTGCCAGCAGCTTAAACTCCGGCACCGGGGAGCTGTTTTTT
CASSLNSGTGELFF
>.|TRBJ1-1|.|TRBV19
TGTGCCACCGTCTTGAACACTGAAGCTTTCTTT
CATVLNTEAFF
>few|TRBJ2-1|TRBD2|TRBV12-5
TGTGCTAGTGCCGGGGCGGGGGGCTCCTACAATGAGCAGTTCTTC
CASAGAGGSYNEQFF
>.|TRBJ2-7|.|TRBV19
TGTGCCAGTAGTGTAAAGACAGTCTACGAGCAGTACTTC
CASSVKTVYEQYF
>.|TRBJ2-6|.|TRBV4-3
TGCGCCAGCAGCCAAAAACCCGGCTCTGGGGCCAACGTCCTGACTTTC
CASSQKPGSGANVLTF
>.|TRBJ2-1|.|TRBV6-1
TGTGCCAGCAGTGAAATGAGACTAAGTAATGAGCAGTTCTTC
CASSEMRLSNEQFF
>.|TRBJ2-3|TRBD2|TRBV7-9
TGTGCCAGCAGCACTAGCGGGATCGGCACAGATACGCAGTATTTT
CASSTSGIGTDTQYF
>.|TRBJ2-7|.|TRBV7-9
TGTGCCAGCAGTCCTCGCTCCGGGACGGACTCCTACGAGCAGTACTTC
CASSPRSGTDSYEQYF
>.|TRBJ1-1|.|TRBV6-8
TGTGCCAATCTCGACAGGATAAGCACTGAAGCTTTCTTT
CANLDRISTEAFF
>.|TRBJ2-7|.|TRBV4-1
TGCGCCAGCAGCCAAGATCCGGGCCTCCCTCATTCCTACGAGCAGTACTTC
CASSQDPGLPHSYEQYF
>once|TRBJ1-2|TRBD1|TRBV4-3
TGCGCCAGCAGCCCCCGAACAGGGGGCGCCGGGGGCTACACCTTC
CASSPRTGGAGGYTF
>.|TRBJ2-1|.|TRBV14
TGTGCCAGCAGCCCGGGTAGCCACAATGAGCAGTTCTTC
CASSPGSHNEQFF
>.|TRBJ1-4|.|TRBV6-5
TGTGCCAGCAGTGTGGGTCGTCCGGGGGGTCAAAAACTGTTTTTT
CASSVGRPGGQKLFF
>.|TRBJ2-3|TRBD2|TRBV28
TGTGCCAGCAGTTTGAGGCGGGAGCTAAGCCCAGATACGCAGTATTTT
CASSLRRELSPDTQYF
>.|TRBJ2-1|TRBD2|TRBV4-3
TGCGCCAGCAGCCAAACGACTAGCGGGAGTGATGAGCAGTTCTTC
CASSQTTSGSDEQFF
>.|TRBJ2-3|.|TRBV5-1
TGCGCCAGCAGCTTGGAATTCTCAATGGATACGCAGTATTTT
CASSLEFSMDTQYF
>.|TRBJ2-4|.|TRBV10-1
TGCGCCAGCAGTGAGTCAGGAGGCGGACACGAGATAGCCAAAAACATTCAGTACTTC
CASSESGGGHEIAKNIQYF
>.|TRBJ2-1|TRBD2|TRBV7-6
TGTGCCAGCAGCTCCCCTCTAGCGGCGGCCTACAATGAGCAGTTCTTC
CASSSPLAAAYNEQFF
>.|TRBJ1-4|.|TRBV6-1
TGTGCCAGCAGTGAAGGGGCAGGGTGGGGGGAAAAACTGTTTTTT
CASSEGAGWGEKLFF
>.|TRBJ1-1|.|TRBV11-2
TGTGCCAGCAGCTTAGTCAGAGGGGCTAGGACTGAAGCTTTCTTT
CASSLVRGARTEAFF
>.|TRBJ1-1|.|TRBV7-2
TGTGCCAGCAACCCAGGAGGAGGCGTCGACACTGAAGCTTTCTTT
CASNPGGGVDTEAFF
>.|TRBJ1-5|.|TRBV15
TGTGCCACCTCCGAGACAGGCTATAGCAATCAGCCCCAGCATTTT
CATSETGYSNQPQHF
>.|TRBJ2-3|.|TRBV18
TGTGCCAGCTCACCACCCCAGGGGCTCCTCACAGATACGCAGTATTTT
CASSPPQGLLTDTQYF
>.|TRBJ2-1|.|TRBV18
TGTGCCAGCTCACCACCGGTGAACAGAAACAATGAGCAGTTCTTC
CASSPPVNRNNEQFF
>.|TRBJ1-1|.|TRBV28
TGTGCCAGCAGATTGAAGTCTGAAGCTTTCTTT
CASRLKSEAFF
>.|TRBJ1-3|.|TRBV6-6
TGTGCCAGCAGGGTGGGGGGCGGAGGAAACACCATATATTTT
CASRVGGGGNTIYF
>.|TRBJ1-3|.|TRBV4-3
TGCGCCAGCAGCCAAGTGTCCCTCTTGGGTGGAAACACCATATATTTT
CASSQVSLLGGNTIYF
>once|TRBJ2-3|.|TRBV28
TGTGCCAGCAGTCCATCAGGGGCCCCCGGTGGGACAGATACGCAGTATTTT
CASSPSGAPGGTDTQYF
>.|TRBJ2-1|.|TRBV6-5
TGTGCCAGCAGTTACAACAATGAGCAGTTCTTC
CASSYNNEQFF
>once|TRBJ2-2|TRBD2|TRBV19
TGTGCCAGTAGTATCGAGCGGGAGGCTTCGAACACCGGGGAGCTGTTTTTT
CASSIEREASNTGELFF
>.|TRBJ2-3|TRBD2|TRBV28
TGTGCCAGCAGTTCGACTAGCTTTAGCACAGATACGCAGTATTTT
CASSSTSFSTDTQYF